The present T cell receptor (beta chain) was sequenced within a study of cytomegalovirus exposure and HLA in healthy donors. Across the whole study: Within the Caucasian-associated ancestry cluster were around four fifths of the roughly 400 genotyped donors. Study conclusions and caveats: Later work associated fewer than 20,000 TCR beta sequences with HLA alleles at 0.05 false discovery rate. Later analysis suggested most CMV-associated TCR beta chains were HLA-restricted.

J was trimmed by 4 bases and V by 3 bases; bases with no gene match: 5. Germline V gives CDR1 GTSNPN, CDR2 SVGIG (reference sequence). The CDR3 has 13 amino acids. A multiplex PCR was run with 60 Vbeta primers and 13 Jbeta primers. Generated by immunoSEQ multiplex PCR, the TCRdb table keeps only in-frame clones and is missing some. The sample carries 70,000 to 95,000 clones, approximately 80% recorded once. A remark on this clone: Its antigen remains unidentified.

The chain uses TRBV30 and TRBJ2-7; 8 bases are a match to TRBD2. This TCR derives from a man aged 50-60 years in good health and CMV-seronegative. Input material: PBMCs. The CDR3 region is CAWSRGGRYEQYF. DNA for the CDR3: TGTGCCTGGAGCCGGGGGGGCCGGTACGAGCAGTACTTC.